The 8 T cell receptor beta chains reported below all come from one sample, sequenced in a study of beta chain features in type 1 diabetes (dated by TCRdb to the late 2010s). No antigen has been identified for these receptors. The method behind the library was the immunoSEQ multiplex PCR assay. The entire amount of isolated RNA was reverse transcribed using the High Capacity cDNA Reverse Transcription Kit, so the sequenced TCRB transcripts were expressed ones. What TCRdb holds here is the immuneACCESS table cut down to in-frame rearrangements. Part of the clones is not present; checked against another copy, under half of the missing clones reflect an unresolved V gene, and the others are unexplained. The sample table shows 200,000 to 300,000 clones, and approximately 11% are seen once. The ten largest clones capture 0.017% of the sample. Study-wide findings and limitations: Type 1 diabetes patients showed a moderate but significant shortening of TCRB CDR3 length in all four CD4+ subsets.

Sequenced material: naive CD4+ T cells from blood. The meaning of the sample's cell subset or site label: true naive CD4+ T cells. The receptor source for this set is a man between 25 and 39 years old with type 1 diabetes.

The rearrangement joins TRBV19 to TRBJ2-1; tentatively, D is TRBD2 (6 bases). The CDR3 totals 13 residues. Trimming left V 3 bases short and J 9 bases short, with 12 bases between. Germline CDR1 reads LNHDA; CDR2 reads SQIVND (reference sequence). This CDR3 reads CASSIPGDGEQFF. The CDR3 nucleotides read TGTGCCAGTAGTATCCCGGGGGACGGTGAGCAGTTCTTC.

This chain joins TRBV6-5 and TRBJ1-2; D possibly corresponds to TRBD1 (6 bases). V was clipped by 6 bases and J by 7 bases, with 12 bases between them. This CDR3 is 12 amino acids long. CDR1 is MNHEY, CDR2 SVGAGI, per germline. CDR3 amino acids: CASRTGFSGYTF. The DNA of the CDR3 is TGTGCCAGCAGGACAGGTTTTTCTGGCTACACCTTC.

This clone was picked up a small number of times. CDR3 protein: CASSVGLDLMNTEAFF. The CDR3 DNA reads TGTGCCAGCAGCGTAGGGTTAGATCTGATGAACACTGAAGCTTTCTTT. The rearrangement links TRBV9 to TRBJ1-1; D unclear. Germline-derived CDR1 and CDR2 are SGDLS and YYNGEE. V shed 0 bases and J shed 0 bases, with 12 bases lying between them. The CDR3 runs 16 residues.

This clone was seen a handful of times. The chain has TRBV29-1 and TRBJ2-7, with D perhaps TRBD2 (5 bases). This CDR3 is 11 amino acids long. The germline CDR1 and CDR2 sequences are SQVTM and ANQGSEA. V lost 7 bases and J lost 2, with 9 bases in between. In DNA form, the CDR3 reads TGCAGCGCCACCGGGACCTACGAGCAGTACTTC. Residues: CSATGTYEQYF.

This clone has more than one count but fewer than ten. The rearrangement joins TRBV4-3 to TRBJ2-2, with 7 positions matching TRBD1. Germline CDR1 and CDR2: LGHNA and YSLEER. Trimming cost V 8 bases and J 1 base; bases outside gene matches: 4. The CDR3 loop spans 14 amino acids. CDR3 nucleotides: TGCGCCAGCTCCCGACAGGGGAACACCGGGGAGCTGTTTTTT. Protein product: CASSRQGNTGELFF.

The chain recombines TRBV4-1 with TRBJ1-2; 8 nucleotides align to TRBD1. The CDR3 runs 14 residues. Trimming took 3 bases from V and 8 from J; bases not matched to a gene: 8. CDR1 MGHRA and CDR2 YSYEKL come from the germline V gene. The chain's CDR3 is CASSQGQGTGGYTF. The CDR3 nucleotides read TGCGCCAGCAGCCAGGGGCAGGGGACAGGAGGCTACACCTTC.

This sequence joins TRBV11-2 and TRBJ2-2; D may be TRBD2 (5 bases). Germline CDR1 is SGHAT and CDR2 is FQNNGV. Deletions cut 1 base from V and 6 bases from J, with 9 bases between. The CDR3 contains 14 residues. Here the CDR3 reads CASSLVWRAGELFF. In DNA, the CDR3 is TGTGCCAGCAGCTTAGTATGGCGGGCCGGGGAGCTGTTTTTT. The variable domain in full, completed from reference TRBV11-2 and TRBJ2-2, reads EAGVAQSPRYKIIEKRQSVAFWCNPISGHATLYWYQQILGQGPKLLIQFQNNGVVDDSQLPKDRFSAERLKGVDSTLKIQPAKLEDSAVYLCASSLVWRAGELFFGEGSRLTVL.

The V and J genes are TRBV5-1 and TRBJ2-7; D is perhaps TRBD1 (5 bases). This CDR3 has 15 residues. From germline, CDR1 is SGHRS and CDR2 YFSETQ. Trimming pared 0 bases from V and 3 bases from J, leaving 13 bases between. The CDR3 DNA reads TGCGCCAGCAGCTTGGTCTTGGACGGACACTACGAGCAGTACTTC. Its protein is CASSLVLDGHYEQYF.